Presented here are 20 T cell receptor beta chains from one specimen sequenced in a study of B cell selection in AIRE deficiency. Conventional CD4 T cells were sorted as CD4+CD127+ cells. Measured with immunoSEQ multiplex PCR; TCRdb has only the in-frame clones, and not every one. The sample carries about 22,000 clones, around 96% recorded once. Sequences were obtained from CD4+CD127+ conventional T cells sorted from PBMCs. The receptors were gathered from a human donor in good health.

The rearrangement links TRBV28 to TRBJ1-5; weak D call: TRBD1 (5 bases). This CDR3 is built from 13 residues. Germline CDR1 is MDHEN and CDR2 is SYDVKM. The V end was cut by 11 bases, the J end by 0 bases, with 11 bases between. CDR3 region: CAEAGNSNQPQHF. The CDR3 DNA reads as TGTGCCGAGGCAGGGAATAGCAATCAGCCCCAGCATTTT.

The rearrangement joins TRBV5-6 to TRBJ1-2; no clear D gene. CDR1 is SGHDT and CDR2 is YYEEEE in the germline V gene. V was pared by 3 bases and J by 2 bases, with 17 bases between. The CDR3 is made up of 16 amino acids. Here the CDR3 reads CASSYTDQKRNYGYTF. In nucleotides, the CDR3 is TGTGCCAGCAGCTACACGGACCAAAAAAGGAACTATGGCTACACCTTC.

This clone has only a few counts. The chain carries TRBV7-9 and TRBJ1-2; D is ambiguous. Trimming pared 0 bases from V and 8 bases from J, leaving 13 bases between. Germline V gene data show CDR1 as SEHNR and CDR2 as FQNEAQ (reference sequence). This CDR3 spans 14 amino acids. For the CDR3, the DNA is TGTGCCAGCAGCTTAGCGCAGAGGGCCTCCGGCTACACCTTC. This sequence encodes CASSLAQRASGYTF.

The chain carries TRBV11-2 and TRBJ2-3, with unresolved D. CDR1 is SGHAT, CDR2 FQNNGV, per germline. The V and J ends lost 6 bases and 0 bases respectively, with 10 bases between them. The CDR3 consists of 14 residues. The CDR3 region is CASRPELSTDTQYF. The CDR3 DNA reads TGTGCCAGCAGGCCGGAATTAAGCACAGATACGCAGTATTTT.

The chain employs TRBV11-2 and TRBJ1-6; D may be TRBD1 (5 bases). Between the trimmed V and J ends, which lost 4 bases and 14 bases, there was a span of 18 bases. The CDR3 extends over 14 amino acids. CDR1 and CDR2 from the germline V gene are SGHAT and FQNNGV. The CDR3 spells CASSSPGTRGSLHF. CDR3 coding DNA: TGTGCCAGCAGCTCACCCGGGACTAGGGGATCCCTCCACTTT.

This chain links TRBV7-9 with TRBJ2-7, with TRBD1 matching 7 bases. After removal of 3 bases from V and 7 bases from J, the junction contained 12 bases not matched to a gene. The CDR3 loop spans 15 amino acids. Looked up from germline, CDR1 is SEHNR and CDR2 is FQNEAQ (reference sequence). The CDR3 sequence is CASSFVENRGHEQYF. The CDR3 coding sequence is TGTGCCAGCAGCTTCGTAGAAAACAGGGGCCATGAGCAGTACTTC. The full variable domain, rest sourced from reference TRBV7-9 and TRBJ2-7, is DTGVSQNPRHKITKRGQNVTFRCDPISEHNRLYWYRQTLGQGPEFLTYFQNEAQLEKSRLLSDRFSAERPKGSFSTLEIQRTEQGDSAMYLCASSFVENRGHEQYFGPGTRLTVT.

CDR3: CASSLWTGGSYEQYF. In DNA, the CDR3 is TGTGCCAGCAGTTTATGGACAGGCGGCTCCTACGAGCAGTACTTC. The rearrangement joins TRBV28 to TRBJ2-7; tentative D call: TRBD1 (6 bases). The CDR3 sequence is 15 residues long. V was pared by 0 bases and J by 0 bases, with 9 bases between. Germline V gene lookup returns CDR1 MDHEN and CDR2 SYDVKM. Together with reference TRBV28 and TRBJ2-7, the CDR3 gives the full variable domain: DVKVTQSSRYLVKRTGEKVFLECVQDMDHENMFWYRQDPGLGLRLIYFSYDVKMKEKGDIPEGYSVSREKKERFSLILESASTNQTSMYLCASSLWTGGSYEQYFGPGTRLTVT.

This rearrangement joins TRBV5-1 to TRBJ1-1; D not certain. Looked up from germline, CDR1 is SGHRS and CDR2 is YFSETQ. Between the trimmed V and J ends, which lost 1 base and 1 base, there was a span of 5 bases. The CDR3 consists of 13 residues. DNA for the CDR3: TGCGCCAGCAGCTTGATGGAGAACACTGAAGCTTTCTTT. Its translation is CASSLMENTEAFF.

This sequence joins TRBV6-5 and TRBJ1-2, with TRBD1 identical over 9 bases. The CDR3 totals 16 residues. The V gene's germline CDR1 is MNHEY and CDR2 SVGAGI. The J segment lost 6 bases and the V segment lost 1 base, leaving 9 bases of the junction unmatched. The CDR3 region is CASSYFPDRGSHGYTF. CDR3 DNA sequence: TGTGCCAGCAGTTACTTCCCGGACAGGGGCTCTCATGGCTACACCTTC.

As DNA, the CDR3 is TGTGCCAGCAGTACAAACACATCCCCTGACTATGGCTACACCTTC. Protein: CASSTNTSPDYGYTF. The V gene is TRBV6-6, the J gene TRBJ1-2; D remains unclear. Trimming cost V 5 bases and J 3 bases, with 16 bases left between them. Germline CDR1 MNHNY, CDR2 SVGAGI (reference sequence). The CDR3 consists of 15 residues.

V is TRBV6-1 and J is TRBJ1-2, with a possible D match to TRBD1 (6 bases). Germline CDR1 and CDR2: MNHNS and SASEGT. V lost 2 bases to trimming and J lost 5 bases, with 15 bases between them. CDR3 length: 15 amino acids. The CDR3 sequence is CASSETGGGGYGYTF. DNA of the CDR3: TGTGCCAGCAGTGAAACGGGAGGGGGGGGATATGGCTACACCTTC.

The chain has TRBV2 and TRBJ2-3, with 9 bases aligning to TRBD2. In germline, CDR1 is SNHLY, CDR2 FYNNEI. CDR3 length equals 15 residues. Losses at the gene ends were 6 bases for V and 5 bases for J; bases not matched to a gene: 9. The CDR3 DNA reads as TGTGCCAGCAGAAGACTAGCGGACCCTGGAGATACGCAGTATTTT. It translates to CASRRLADPGDTQYF.

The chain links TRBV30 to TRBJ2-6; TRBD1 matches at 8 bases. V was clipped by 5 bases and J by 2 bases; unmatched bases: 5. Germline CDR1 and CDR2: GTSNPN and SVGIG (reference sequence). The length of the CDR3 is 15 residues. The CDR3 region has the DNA TGTGCCTGGGGACAGGGAGACGCTGGGGCCAACGTCCTGACTTTC. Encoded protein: CAWGQGDAGANVLTF.

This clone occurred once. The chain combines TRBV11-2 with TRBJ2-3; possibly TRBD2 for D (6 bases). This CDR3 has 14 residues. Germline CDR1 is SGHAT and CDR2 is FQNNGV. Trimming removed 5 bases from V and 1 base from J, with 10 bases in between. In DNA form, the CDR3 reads TGTGCCAGCAGCCCGCGGGACGGCACAGATACGCAGTATTTT. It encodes CASSPRDGTDTQYF.

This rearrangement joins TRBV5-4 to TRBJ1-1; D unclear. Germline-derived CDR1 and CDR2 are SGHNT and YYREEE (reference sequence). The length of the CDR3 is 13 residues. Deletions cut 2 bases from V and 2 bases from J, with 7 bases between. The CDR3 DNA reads TGTGCCAGCAGCTTCGACGGCAACACTGAAGCTTTCTTT. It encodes CASSFDGNTEAFF.

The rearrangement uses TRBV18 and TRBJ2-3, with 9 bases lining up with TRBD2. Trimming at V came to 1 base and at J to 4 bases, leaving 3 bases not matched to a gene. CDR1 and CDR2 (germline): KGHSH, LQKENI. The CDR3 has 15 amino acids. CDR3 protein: CASSPLAGDPDTQYF. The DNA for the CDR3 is TGTGCCAGCTCACCACTAGCGGGGGATCCAGATACGCAGTATTTT. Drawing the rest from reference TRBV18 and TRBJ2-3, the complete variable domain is NAGVMQNPRHLVRRRGQEARLRCSPMKGHSHVYWYRQLPEEGLKFMVYLQKENIIDESGMPKERFSAEFPKEGPSILRIQQVVRGDSAAYFCASSPLAGDPDTQYFGPGTRLTVL.

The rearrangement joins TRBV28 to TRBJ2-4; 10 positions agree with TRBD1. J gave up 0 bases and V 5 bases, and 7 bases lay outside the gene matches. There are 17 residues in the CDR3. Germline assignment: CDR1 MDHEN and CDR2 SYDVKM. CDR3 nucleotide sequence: TGTGCCAGCAGTGCTACGGGACAGGGGTTAGCCAAAAACATTCAGTACTTC. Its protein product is CASSATGQGLAKNIQYF.

The CDR3, as DNA: TGTGCCATCAGTGAGTCGGGGGTAGGGACAGTACAAGAGACCCAGTACTTC. It yields the protein CAISESGVGTVQETQYF. This chain connects TRBV10-3 to TRBJ2-5, with TRBD1 matching 7 bases. J was trimmed by 2 bases and V by 0 bases; bases with no gene match: 9. The V gene's germline CDR1 is ENHRY and CDR2 SYGVKD. This CDR3 is 17 amino acids long.

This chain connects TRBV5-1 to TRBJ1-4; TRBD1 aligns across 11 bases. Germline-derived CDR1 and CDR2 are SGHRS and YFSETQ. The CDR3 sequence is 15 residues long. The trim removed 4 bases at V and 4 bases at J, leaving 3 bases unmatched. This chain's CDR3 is CASSLGTGGNEKLFF. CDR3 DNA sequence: TGCGCCAGCAGCCTCGGGACAGGGGGTAATGAAAAACTGTTTTTT.

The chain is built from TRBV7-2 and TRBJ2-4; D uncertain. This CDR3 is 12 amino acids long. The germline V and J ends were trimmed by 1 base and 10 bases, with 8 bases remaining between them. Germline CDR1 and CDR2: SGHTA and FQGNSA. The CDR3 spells CASSLGQMIQYF. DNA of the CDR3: TGTGCCAGCAGCTTAGGGCAGATGATTCAGTACTTC.